One sample yielded the 31 T cell receptor beta chains listed below, sequenced in a study of CD8+CD57+ T cells in acquired aplastic anemia. Patients sequenced had flow cytometry evidence of CD8+CD57+ cell expansion. The use of genomic DNA as template underpinned the TCR beta VDJ and CDR3 profiling. TCRdb redid the calling of the reads with MiXCR, one entry per CDR3 protein. The sample consists of around 200,000 distinct CDR3 sequences, roughly half of them appearing once. Source material: sorted CD4+, CD8+, or CD8+CD57+ T cells (not recorded which) from PBMCs. The receptors come from a human donor with aplastic anemia.

The chain couples TRBV24-1 to TRBJ1-1; D is uncertain. CDR3 size: 12 residues. V was pared by 3 bases and J by 9 bases, with 10 bases between. CDR1 and CDR2 (germline): KGHDR, SFDVKD. The CDR3 coding sequence is TGTGCCACCAGTGATGATTGGGGTAAAGCTTTCTTT. Translation gives CATSDDWGKAFF.

The chain is built from TRBV6-5 and TRBJ2-2, with a weak D call TRBD1 (5 bases). The CDR3 runs 15 residues. Germline CDR1 MNHEY, CDR2 SVGAGI. The V and J ends lost 3 bases and 5 bases respectively, with 13 bases between them. The CDR3 coding sequence is TGTGCCAGCAGTTATGACAGCACTGGGACCGGGGAGCTGTTTTTT. Translation: CASSYDSTGTGELFF.

The V and J genes are TRBV20-1 and TRBJ2-1, with 7 nucleotides matching TRBD2. V lost 0 bases, J lost 4 bases, and 6 bases stayed unmatched. CDR1 is DFQATT, CDR2 SNEGSKA, per germline (reference sequence). This CDR3 spans 15 amino acids. The CDR3 protein is CSAREILAAYNEQFF. CDR3 coding DNA: TGCAGTGCTAGAGAGATCCTAGCGGCTTACAATGAGCAGTTCTTC.

This clonotype was counted a single time. CDR3 residues: CATSNHPKGLNQFF. The CDR3 DNA reads TGTGCCACCAGCAACCACCCAAAGGGACTCAATCAGTTCTTC. This chain joins TRBV15 and TRBJ2-1; the D gene is possibly TRBD2 (6 bases). V lost 4 bases and J 13 bases, leaving 20 bases between the germline ends. The germline V gene encodes CDR1 LNHNV and CDR2 YYDKDF (reference sequence). The CDR3 is made up of 14 amino acids.

This clonotype has at least ten counts. This rearrangement joins TRBV9 to TRBJ2-3, with 11 bases fitting TRBD2. Unmatched junction bases numbered 9, after V lost 0 bases and J lost 6 bases. This CDR3 has 17 residues. Germline loops: CDR1 SGDLS, CDR2 YYNGEE. The CDR3 protein is CASSVDISGGASDTQYF. The CDR3, as DNA: TGTGCCAGCAGCGTAGATATTAGCGGGGGGGCCAGCGATACGCAGTATTTT.

This clonotype has a handful of counts. The rearrangement uses TRBV27 and TRBJ1-2, with D unresolved. The CDR3 totals 15 residues. Looked up from germline, CDR1 is MNHEY and CDR2 is SMNVEV (reference sequence). Trimming removed 5 bases from V and 4 bases from J, with 17 bases in between. CDR3 DNA: TGTGCCAGCAGTCCCCACTTTGTGGGCAGCTATGGCTACACCTTC. Amino acid sequence: CASSPHFVGSYGYTF.

This rearrangement joins TRBV7-7 to TRBJ2-5; 9 bases map to TRBD1. Germline V lookup: CDR1 SSHAT, CDR2 FNYEAQ (reference sequence). With 6 bases clipped from V and 2 bases from J, the junction kept 7 bases outside the gene matches. The CDR3 contains 15 residues. The CDR3 nucleotides read TGTGCCAGCAGTACCGGACAGGGGATTCAAGAGACCCAGTACTTC. Amino acids: CASSTGQGIQETQYF.

This clonotype was seen just once. V gene TRBV7-6 combines with J gene TRBJ1-5; the match to TRBD1 covers 8 bases. V trimming: 8 bases; J trimming: 5 bases; junction bases outside the gene matches: 5. The germline V gene encodes CDR1 SGHVS and CDR2 FNYEAQ. This CDR3 is built from 13 residues. The CDR3 sequence is CASAGQEDQPQHF. CDR3 bases: TGTGCCAGCGCGGGACAGGAGGATCAGCCCCAGCATTTT.

V gene TRBV19 combines with J gene TRBJ2-7, with D maybe TRBD2 (5 bases). The length of the CDR3 is 14 residues. V lost 3 bases and J 6 bases, leaving 15 bases between the germline ends. Germline values: CDR1 LNHDA, CDR2 SQIVND (reference sequence). In DNA form, the CDR3 reads TGTGCCAGTAGTATTAACGGGGAATCGGCCGAGCAGTACTTC. This encodes CASSINGESAEQYF.

The chain recombines TRBV15 with TRBJ2-2; D is possibly TRBD1 (6 bases). CDR1 and CDR2 (germline): LNHNV, YYDKDF (reference sequence). This CDR3 comprises 16 residues. Trimming shortened V by 1 base and J by 0 bases, and 9 bases separated the two germline ends. The CDR3 nucleotides are TGTGCCACCAGCAGAGGTGGACAGACGAACACCGGGGAGCTGTTTTTT. Encoded protein: CATSRGGQTNTGELFF.

This clonotype was seen a few times. Possible read error: a much larger clone is one base away. The genes are TRBV29-1 and TRBJ2-3; 7 positions agree with TRBD2. Germline CDR1 is SQVTM and CDR2 is ANQGSEA. The trim removed 1 base at V and 7 bases at J, leaving 14 bases unmatched. CDR3 length: 16 residues. The CDR3 reads CSVEGGGTPRVHTQYF. CDR3 DNA: TGCAGCGTTGAAGGGGGGGGGACCCCTCGGGTCCATACGCAGTATTTT.

Turning to this clonotype: A read error may account for a junction end that differs from germline. The chain couples TRBV18 to TRBJ2-7; D gene unclear. The germline CDR1 and CDR2 sequences are KGHSH and LQKENI. The CDR3 is 11 residues long. CDR3 loop: CASPPGHERYF. CDR3 sequence (DNA): TGTGCCAGCCCACCAGGTCACGAGCGGTACTTC. Based on the CDR3 plus reference TRBV18 and TRBJ2-7, the full variable domain is NAGVMQNPRHLVRRRGQEARLRCSPMKGHSHVYWYRQLPEEGLKFMVYLQKENIIDESGMPKERFSAEFPKEGPSILRIQQVVRGDSAAYFCASPPGHERYFGPGTRLTVT.

V usage is TRBV10-3 and J usage is TRBJ2-7; no definite D call. The germline CDR1 and CDR2 sequences are ENHRY and SYGVKD. CDR3 length equals 12 residues. V was pared by 4 bases and J by 2 bases, with 6 bases between. As DNA, the CDR3 is TGTGCCATCAGTGCCGGAACCTACGAGCAGTACTTC. Its protein product is CAISAGTYEQYF.

There are many counts of this clonotype. The J gene is TRBJ2-7, the V gene TRBV6-1, with D possibly TRBD1 on 6 matching bases. Germline V gene data show CDR1 as MNHNS and CDR2 as SASEGT. The CDR3 totals 13 residues. Between the trimmed V and J ends, which lost 7 bases and 7 bases, there was a span of 17 bases. CDR3 sequence: CASTDRLQREQYF. In DNA form, the CDR3 reads TGTGCCAGCACCGACAGGCTCCAAAGAGAGCAGTACTTC.

Points on this clonotype: Relative to the germline gene, one junction end is altered; a read error may explain this. V is TRBV19 and J is TRBJ1-5; D remains ambiguous. From germline, CDR1 is LNHDA and CDR2 SQIVND (reference sequence). The CDR3 covers 14 residues. The CDR3 DNA sequence: TGTGTCAGTACGAGGTCCCAGAGCGGCCAGCCCCAGCATTTT. The encoded protein is CVSTRSQSGQPQHF.

The rearrangement joins TRBV7-3 to TRBJ2-5; 15 nucleotides align to TRBD2. V was pared by 5 bases and J by 7 bases, with 5 bases of the junction left unmatched. Germline CDR1 reads SGHTA; CDR2 reads FQGTGA. This CDR3 comprises 15 residues. Here the CDR3 DNA reads TGTGCCAGCAGCCTCGGGACTAGCGGGGGGACGACCCAGTACTTC. It encodes CASSLGTSGGTTQYF.

This clonotype was detected ten times or more. The rearrangement links TRBV7-2 to TRBJ2-7, with 8 bases fitting TRBD1. This CDR3 region has 15 residues. After removal of 1 base from V and 4 bases from J, the junction contained 6 bases not matched to a gene. CDR1 is SGHTA and CDR2 is FQGNSA in the germline V gene. As DNA, the CDR3 is TGTGCCAGCAGCTTAGTCCAGGGACAGGTGTACGAGCAGTACTTC. Its protein is CASSLVQGQVYEQYF.

This clonotype has at least ten counts. The V and J genes are TRBV7-9 and TRBJ1-5, with a possible D match to TRBD1 (5 bases). CDR1 and CDR2 (germline): SEHNR, FQNEAQ (reference sequence). V gave up 3 bases and J gave up 9 bases, with 18 bases separating them. This CDR3 contains 15 residues. CDR3 in amino acids: CASSLDGALSLPQHF. The CDR3 DNA is TGTGCCAGCAGCTTGGACGGGGCCTTAAGTCTGCCCCAGCATTTT.

This chain joins TRBV7-9 and TRBJ2-7; maybe TRBD2 (6 bases). With 7 bases removed from V and 4 bases from J, the gap between germline ends came to 14 bases. The CDR3 loop spans 13 amino acids. Looked up from germline, CDR1 is SEHNR and CDR2 is FQNEAQ (reference sequence). The chain's CDR3 is CASTLGGFYEQYF. The CDR3, as DNA: TGTGCCAGCACCCTTGGGGGGTTTTACGAGCAGTACTTC.

The V call is TRBV2, the J call TRBJ1-1; D remains unclear. CDR3 length equals 11 residues. From germline, CDR1 is SNHLY and CDR2 FYNNEI. V was shortened by 9 bases and J by 4 bases, with 9 bases between the two germline ends. CDR3: CARGTPTEAFF. The CDR3 coding sequence is TGTGCCAGGGGCACCCCCACTGAAGCTTTCTTT. Drawing the rest from reference TRBV2 and TRBJ1-1, the complete variable domain is EPEVTQTPSHQVTQMGQEVILRCVPISNHLYFYWYRQILGQKVEFLVSFYNNEISEKSEIFDDQFSVERPDGSNFTLKIRSTKLEDSAMYFCARGTPTEAFFGQGTRLTVV.

Worth noting for this clonotype: Given a much more abundant clone one base away, this may be a read error. The V and J genes are TRBV2 and TRBJ2-7; a possible D gene is TRBD2 (6 bases). Germline CDR1 SNHLY, CDR2 FYNNEI. V lost 7 bases to trimming and J lost 2 bases, with 18 bases between them. This CDR3 is built from 15 residues. The CDR3 DNA follows: TGTGCCAGCAATCCCTCCGGGAGCTACGCCTACGAGCAGTACTTC. Translated: CASNPSGSYAYEQYF.

The chain carries TRBV2 and TRBJ2-7, with a weak D call TRBD2 (6 bases). The germline CDR1 and CDR2 sequences are SNHLY and FYNNEI. There are 15 residues in the CDR3. The V gene lost 11 bases and the J gene lost 0 bases, with 20 bases spanning the gap. DNA of the CDR3: TGTGCCGGCCTAGGAGGGGCGGAGAGCTCCTACGAGCAGTACTTC. Its translation is CAGLGGAESSYEQYF.

The chain has TRBV2 and TRBJ2-5; D ambiguous. V lost 7 bases to trimming and J lost 5 bases, with 11 bases between them. The CDR3 has 12 residues. Looked up from germline, CDR1 is SNHLY and CDR2 is FYNNEI. The CDR3 DNA reads TGTGCCAGCAATCAAGATATGGAGACCCAGTACTTC. Its protein is CASNQDMETQYF.

The chain joins TRBV20-1 to TRBJ2-7; D not resolved. Germline lookup yields CDR1 DFQATT and CDR2 SNEGSKA (reference sequence). Trimming removed 5 bases at V and 3 bases at J, with 17 bases between. The CDR3 runs to 14 residues. CDR3 sequence: CSALGLGLIYEQYF. CDR3 bases: TGCAGTGCTCTAGGGTTAGGCCTGATCTACGAGCAGTACTTC.

There are a few counts of this clonotype. The chain recombines TRBV6-1 with TRBJ1-6; the match to TRBD1 covers 7 bases. The CDR3 has 15 residues. The V gene's germline CDR1 is MNHNS and CDR2 SASEGT. The junction had 7 bases not matched to a gene; V was cut back by 4 bases and J by 7 bases. CDR3 nucleotides: TGTGCCAGCAGTGCCGAGGGGGCGCGGAATTCACCCCTCCACTTT. It specifies CASSAEGARNSPLHF.

This clonotype was seen just once. The chain combines TRBV25-1 with TRBJ1-2; 7 bases align to TRBD1. Looked up from germline, CDR1 is MGHDK and CDR2 is SYGVNS. V trimming: 7 bases; J trimming: 4 bases; junction bases outside the gene matches: 15. This CDR3 has 16 residues. The CDR3 DNA reads TGTGCCAGCATCACAGCTCCCTCACGGGACAGCTATGGCTACACCTTC. It specifies CASITAPSRDSYGYTF.

This clonotype was seen a few times. The gene calls are TRBV9 and TRBJ2-7; the D is unclear. Deletions cut 2 bases from V and 3 bases from J, with 12 bases between. The CDR3 extends over 14 amino acids. Germline V CDR1 and CDR2: SGDLS, YYNGEE. CDR3 protein: CASSVQPSNYEQYF. The CDR3 DNA reads TGTGCCAGCAGCGTTCAACCTTCGAACTACGAGCAGTACTTC.

The V gene is TRBV7-9, the J gene TRBJ2-5; the D gene is possibly TRBD1 (6 bases). Trimming shortened V by 8 bases and J by 5 bases, and 21 bases separated the two germline ends. The CDR3 loop spans 15 amino acids. Per germline, CDR1 SEHNR and CDR2 FQNEAQ (reference sequence). Here the CDR3 reads CASRYLRKQGETQYF. DNA of the CDR3: TGTGCCAGCCGTTACCTTAGAAAACAGGGCGAGACCCAGTACTTC.

This clonotype has a count of ten or more. In nucleotides, the CDR3 is TGTGCCAGCAGCACGACAGGGGGAACTGAAGCTTTCTTT. Protein: CASSTTGGTEAFF. The chain uses TRBV5-6 and TRBJ1-1, with 9 bases identical to TRBD1. J was trimmed by 5 bases and V by 4 bases; bases with no gene match: 3. The CDR3 is 13 residues long. Germline CDR1 SGHDT, CDR2 YYEEEE. The full variable domain, rest sourced from reference TRBV5-6 and TRBJ1-1, is DAGVTQSPTHLIKTRGQQVTLRCSPKSGHDTVSWYQQALGQGPQFIFQYYEEEERQRGNFPDRFSGHQFPNYSSELNVNALLLGDSALYLCASSTTGGTEAFFGQGTRLTVV.

Ten or more counts support this clonotype. The chain uses TRBV5-1 and TRBJ2-5; D may be TRBD2 (6 bases). The V gene's germline CDR1 is SGHRS and CDR2 YFSETQ. This CDR3 has 13 amino acids. Trimming left V 5 bases short and J 10 bases short, with 18 bases between. CDR3 amino acids: CASRTSMTGLQYF. As DNA, the CDR3 is TGCGCCAGCAGAACCTCCATGACGGGACTCCAGTACTTC. Full variable domain (rest looked up from reference TRBV5-1 and TRBJ2-5): KAGVTQTPRYLIKTRGQQVTLSCSPISGHRSVSWYQQTPGQGLQFLFEYFSETQRNKGNFPGRFSGRQFSNSRSEMNVSTLELGDSALYLCASRTSMTGLQYFGPGTRLLVL.

This clonotype was observed a few times. The chain is built from TRBV24-1 and TRBJ2-1; D remains ambiguous. This CDR3 spans 15 amino acids. The germline V gene encodes CDR1 KGHDR and CDR2 SFDVKD. V was clipped by 4 bases and J by 6 bases, with 15 bases between them. The CDR3 region has the DNA TGTGCCACCAGTGACGACTCAAAGATCGTCAATGAGCAGTTCTTC. It codes for CATSDDSKIVNEQFF.